These 5 T cell receptor beta chains came from one sample sequenced in a study of T cell clonotyping in hematopoietic cell transplantation. Sample time point: recipient sample about 28 days before transplant, after cytoreduction. The data were produced by immunoSEQ multiplex PCR, yet TCRdb's version contains in-frame clones alone and is incomplete. This sample has over 45,000 clones, with 80% to 90% found just once. Specimen: peripheral blood mononuclear cells, collected before stem cell transplant. The receptors stem from a man between 60 and 75 years old with biphenotypic leukemia. Some clones in this sample may be carry-over from other donors' samples.

The rearrangement joins TRBV29-1 to TRBJ2-7; TRBD2 matches at 7 bases. Looked up from germline, CDR1 is SQVTM and CDR2 is ANQGSEA. V dropped 2 bases and J dropped 6; count of bases not matched to a gene: 7. The CDR3 sequence is 13 residues long. CDR3 amino acids: CSVEWGGSIEQYF. CDR3 DNA sequence: TGCAGCGTTGAATGGGGGGGATCGATCGAGCAGTACTTC.

This chain links TRBV11-1 with TRBJ2-1; TRBD1 or TRBD2 may be the D gene (5 bases each). V shed 5 bases and J shed 10 bases, with 21 bases lying between them. This CDR3 is built from 15 residues. CDR1 and CDR2 from the germline V gene are SGHAT and FQDESV (reference sequence). The CDR3 region is CASSILRDPGGEQFF. In nucleotides, the CDR3 is TGTGCCAGCAGCATACTCCGGGACCCCGGTGGGGAGCAGTTCTTC.

V and J are TRBV6-5 and TRBJ1-2; TRBD1 aligns across 9 bases. J gave up 2 bases and V 6 bases, and 4 bases lay outside the gene matches. Germline V gene data show CDR1 as MNHEY and CDR2 as SVGAGI. This CDR3 has 14 amino acids. This chain's CDR3 is CASSQGTGNYGYTF. The CDR3 nucleotides are TGTGCCAGCAGCCAAGGGACAGGGAACTATGGCTACACCTTC.

The V gene is TRBV5-4, the J gene TRBJ2-1, with D maybe TRBD2 (6 bases). Germline V CDR1 and CDR2: SGHNT, YYREEE (reference sequence). The CDR3 extends over 16 amino acids. The V and J ends lost 2 bases and 5 bases respectively, with 17 bases between them. The CDR3 protein is CASSFLRGLNHNEQFF. DNA of the CDR3: TGTGCCAGCAGCTTCCTCCGAGGACTAAATCACAATGAGCAGTTCTTC.

The chain uses TRBV27 and TRBJ1-4; no clear D. This CDR3 spans 14 amino acids. Trimming took off 2 bases at V and 6 bases at J, with 10 bases between the two ends. Germline V lookup: CDR1 MNHEY, CDR2 SMNVEV (reference sequence). CDR3 region: CASSLIGMDEKLFF. In DNA, the CDR3 is TGTGCCAGCAGTTTAATTGGTATGGATGAAAAACTGTTTTTT.